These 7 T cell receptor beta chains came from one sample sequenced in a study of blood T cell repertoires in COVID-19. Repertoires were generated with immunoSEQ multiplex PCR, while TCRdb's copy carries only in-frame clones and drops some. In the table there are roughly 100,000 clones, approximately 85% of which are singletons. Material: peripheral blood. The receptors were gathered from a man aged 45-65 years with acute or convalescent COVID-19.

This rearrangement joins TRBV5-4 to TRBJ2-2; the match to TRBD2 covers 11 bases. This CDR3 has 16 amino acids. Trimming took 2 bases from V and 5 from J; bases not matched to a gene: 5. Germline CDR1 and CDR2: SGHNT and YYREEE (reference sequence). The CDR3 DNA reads TGTGCCAGCAGCTTACTAGCGGGAGTAGGTACCGGGGAGCTGTTTTTT. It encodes CASSLLAGVGTGELFF.

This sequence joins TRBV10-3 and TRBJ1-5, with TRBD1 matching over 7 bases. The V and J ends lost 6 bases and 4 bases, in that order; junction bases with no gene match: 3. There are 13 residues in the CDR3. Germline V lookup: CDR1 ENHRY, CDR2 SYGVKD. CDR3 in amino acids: CAIRGQENQPQHF. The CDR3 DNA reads TGTGCCATCAGAGGACAGGAGAATCAGCCCCAGCATTTT.

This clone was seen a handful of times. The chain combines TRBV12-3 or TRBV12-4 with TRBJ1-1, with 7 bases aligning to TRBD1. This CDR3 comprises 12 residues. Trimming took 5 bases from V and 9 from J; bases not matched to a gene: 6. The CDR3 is CASSRDRAKAFF. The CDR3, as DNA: TGTGCCAGCAGTCGAGACAGGGCGAAAGCTTTCTTT.

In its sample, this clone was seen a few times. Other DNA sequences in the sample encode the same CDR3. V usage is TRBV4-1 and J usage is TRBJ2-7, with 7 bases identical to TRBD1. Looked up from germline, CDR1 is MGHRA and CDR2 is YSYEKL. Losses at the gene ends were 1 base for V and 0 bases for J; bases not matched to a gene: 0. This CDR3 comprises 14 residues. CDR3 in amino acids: CASSQGDSSYEQYF. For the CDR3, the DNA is TGCGCCAGCAGCCAAGGGGACAGCTCCTACGAGCAGTACTTC.

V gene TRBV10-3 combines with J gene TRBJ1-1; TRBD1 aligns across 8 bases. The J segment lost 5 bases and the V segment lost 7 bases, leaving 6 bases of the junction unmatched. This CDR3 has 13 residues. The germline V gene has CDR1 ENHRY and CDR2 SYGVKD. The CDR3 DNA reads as TGTGCCATCATGACAGGGGTGGGGACTGAAGCTTTCTTT. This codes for CAIMTGVGTEAFF.

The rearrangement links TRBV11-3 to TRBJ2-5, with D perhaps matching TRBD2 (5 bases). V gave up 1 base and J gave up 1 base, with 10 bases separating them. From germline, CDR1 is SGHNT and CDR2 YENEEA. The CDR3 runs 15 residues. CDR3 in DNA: TGTGCCAGCAGCTTAGGAGGCGCGGGCCAAGAGACCCAGTACTTC. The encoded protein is CASSLGGAGQETQYF. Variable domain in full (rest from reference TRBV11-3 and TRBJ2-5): EAGVVQSPRYKIIEKKQPVAFWCNPISGHNTLYWYLQNLGQGPELLIRYENEEAVDDSQLPKDRFSAERLKGVDSTLKIQPAELGDSAVYLCASSLGGAGQETQYFGPGTRLLVL.

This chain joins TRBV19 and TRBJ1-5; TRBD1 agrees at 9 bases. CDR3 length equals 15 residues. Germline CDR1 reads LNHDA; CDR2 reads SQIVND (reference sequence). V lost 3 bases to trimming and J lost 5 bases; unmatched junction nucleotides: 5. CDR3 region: CASSIFDRGDQPQHF. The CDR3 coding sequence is TGTGCCAGTAGTATTTTCGACAGGGGGGATCAGCCCCAGCATTTT. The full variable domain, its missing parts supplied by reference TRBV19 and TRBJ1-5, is DGGITQSPKYLFRKEGQNVTLSCEQNLNHDAMYWYRQDPGQGLRLIYYSQIVNDFQKGDIAEGYSVSREKKESFPLTVTSAQKNPTAFYLCASSIFDRGDQPQHFGDGTRLSIL.